This T cell receptor (beta chain) was profiled in a study of T cell repertoires in cytomegalovirus infection. For the study at large: Public TCR beta signatures indicated both CMV infection and matching HLA type.

Study results and limitations: Summed public TCR beta family frequency identified CMV carriers bearing the relevant HLA. CMV-specific TCR beta clonotypes restricted by HLA-C were the ones dominating the ex vivo response.

This clonotype was picked up one time. What it recognizes is unknown. MiXCR, run by TCRdb on the reads, gives a single entry per CDR3 protein. In the table there are about 360,000 distinct CDR3 sequences, 15% to 20% of which are singletons. Sequencing input: PBMCs. The source of this sequence is a human donor in good health (CMV status not recorded). Some clones in this sample may be carry-over from other donors' samples.

The CDR3 protein is CASRLGPLSIYGYTF. Written as DNA, the CDR3 is TGTGCCAGCAGACTGGGACCCCTCAGCATCTATGGCTACACCTTC. V usage is TRBV6-1 and J usage is TRBJ1-2, with D possibly matching TRBD1 (5 bases). Germline values: CDR1 MNHNS, CDR2 SASEGT. The CDR3 is made up of 15 amino acids. The V gene lost 6 bases and the J gene lost 4 bases, with 18 bases spanning the gap.